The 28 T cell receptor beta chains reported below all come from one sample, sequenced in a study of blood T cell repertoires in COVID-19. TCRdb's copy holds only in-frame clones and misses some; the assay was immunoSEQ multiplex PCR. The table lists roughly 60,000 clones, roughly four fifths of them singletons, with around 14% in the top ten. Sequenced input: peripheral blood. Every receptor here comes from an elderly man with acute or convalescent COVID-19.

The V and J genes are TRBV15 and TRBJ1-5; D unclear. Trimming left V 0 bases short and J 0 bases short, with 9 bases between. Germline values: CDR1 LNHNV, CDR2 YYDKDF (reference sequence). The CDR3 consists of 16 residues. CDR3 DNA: TGTGCCACCAGCAGAGACAGAATATTTAGCAATCAGCCCCAGCATTTT. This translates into CATSRDRIFSNQPQHF.

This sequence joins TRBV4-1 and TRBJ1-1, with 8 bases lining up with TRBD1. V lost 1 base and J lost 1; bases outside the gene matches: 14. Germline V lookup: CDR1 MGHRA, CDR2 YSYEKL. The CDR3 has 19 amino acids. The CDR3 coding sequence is TGCGCCAGCAGCCAAGGAGTAACGACCCAGGGGGCGCAGAACACTGAAGCTTTCTTT. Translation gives CASSQGVTTQGAQNTEAFF.

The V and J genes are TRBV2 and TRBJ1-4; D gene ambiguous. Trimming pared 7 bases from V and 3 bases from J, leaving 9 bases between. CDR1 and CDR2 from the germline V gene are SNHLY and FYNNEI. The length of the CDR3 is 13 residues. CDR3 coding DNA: TGTGCCAGCAACTGGCAGGCTAATGAAAAACTGTTTTTT. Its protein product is CASNWQANEKLFF.

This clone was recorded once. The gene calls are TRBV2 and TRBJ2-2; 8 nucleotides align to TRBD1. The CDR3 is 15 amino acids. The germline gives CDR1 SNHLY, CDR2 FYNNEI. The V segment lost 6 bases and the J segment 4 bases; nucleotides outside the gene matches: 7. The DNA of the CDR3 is TGTGCCAGCAGAGTAGGGACAGGAACCACCGGGGAGCTGTTTTTT. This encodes CASRVGTGTTGELFF. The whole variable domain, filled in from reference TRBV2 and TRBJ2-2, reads EPEVTQTPSHQVTQMGQEVILRCVPISNHLYFYWYRQILGQKVEFLVSFYNNEISEKSEIFDDQFSVERPDGSNFTLKIRSTKLEDSAMYFCASRVGTGTTGELFFGEGSRLTVL.

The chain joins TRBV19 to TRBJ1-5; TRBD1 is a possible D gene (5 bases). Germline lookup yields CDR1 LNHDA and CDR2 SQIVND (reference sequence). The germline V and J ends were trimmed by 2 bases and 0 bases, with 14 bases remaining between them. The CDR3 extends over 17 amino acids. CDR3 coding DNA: TGTGCCAGTAGTATATCGGGGGAACCCGGTAGCAATCAGCCCCAGCATTTT. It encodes CASSISGEPGSNQPQHF.

The chain's CDR3 is CSVTPMDTEAFF. DNA of the CDR3: TGCAGCGTTACCCCTATGGACACTGAAGCTTTCTTT. V usage is TRBV29-1 and J usage is TRBJ1-1, with D hard to call. Germline CDR1 and CDR2: SQVTM and ANQGSEA. CDR3 size: 12 residues. The germline V and J ends were trimmed by 5 bases and 3 bases, with 10 bases remaining between them.

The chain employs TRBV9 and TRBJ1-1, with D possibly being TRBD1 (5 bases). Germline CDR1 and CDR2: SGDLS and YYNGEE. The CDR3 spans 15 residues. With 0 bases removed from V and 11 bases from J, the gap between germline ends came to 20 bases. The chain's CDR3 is CASSVGGRSFKIAFF. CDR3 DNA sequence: TGTGCCAGCAGCGTAGGGGGCAGGAGCTTCAAAATTGCTTTCTTT.

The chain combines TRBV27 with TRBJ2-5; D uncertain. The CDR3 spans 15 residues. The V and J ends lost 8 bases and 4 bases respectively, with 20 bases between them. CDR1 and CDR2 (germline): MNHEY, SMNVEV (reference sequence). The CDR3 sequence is CASSSILGVGETQYF. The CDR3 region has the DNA TGTGCCAGCTCATCCATTCTGGGCGTGGGAGAGACCCAGTACTTC.

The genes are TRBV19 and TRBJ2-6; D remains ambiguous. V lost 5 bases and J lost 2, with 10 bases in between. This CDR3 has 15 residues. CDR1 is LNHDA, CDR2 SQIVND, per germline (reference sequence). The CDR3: CASSHWQTGANVLTF. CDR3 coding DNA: TGTGCCAGTAGTCATTGGCAGACTGGGGCCAACGTCCTGACTTTC.

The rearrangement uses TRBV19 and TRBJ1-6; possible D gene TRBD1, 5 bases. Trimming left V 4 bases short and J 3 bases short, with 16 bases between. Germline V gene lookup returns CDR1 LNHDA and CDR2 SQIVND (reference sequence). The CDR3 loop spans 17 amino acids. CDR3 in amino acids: CASSTNRGDLYNSPLHF. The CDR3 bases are TGTGCCAGTAGTACGAATAGGGGTGACCTCTATAATTCACCCCTCCACTTT. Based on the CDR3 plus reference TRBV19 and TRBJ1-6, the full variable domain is DGGITQSPKYLFRKEGQNVTLSCEQNLNHDAMYWYRQDPGQGLRLIYYSQIVNDFQKGDIAEGYSVSREKKESFPLTVTSAQKNPTAFYLCASSTNRGDLYNSPLHFGNGTRLTVT.

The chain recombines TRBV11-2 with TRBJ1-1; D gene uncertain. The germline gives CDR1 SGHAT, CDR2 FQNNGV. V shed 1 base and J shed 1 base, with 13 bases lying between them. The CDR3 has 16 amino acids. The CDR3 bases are TGTGCCAGCAGCTTAGGTACCCTATCGGGGAACACTGAAGCTTTCTTT. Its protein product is CASSLGTLSGNTEAFF.

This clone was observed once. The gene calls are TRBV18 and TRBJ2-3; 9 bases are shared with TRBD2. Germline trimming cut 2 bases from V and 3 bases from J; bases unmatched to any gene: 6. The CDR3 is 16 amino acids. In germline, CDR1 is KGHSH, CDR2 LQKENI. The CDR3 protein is CASSPTGTSKTDTQYF. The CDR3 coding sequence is TGTGCCAGCTCACCAACCGGGACTAGCAAAACAGATACGCAGTATTTT.

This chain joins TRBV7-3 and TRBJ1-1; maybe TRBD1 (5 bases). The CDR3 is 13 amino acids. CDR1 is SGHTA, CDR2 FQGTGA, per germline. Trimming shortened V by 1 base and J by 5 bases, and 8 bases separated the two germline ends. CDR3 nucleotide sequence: TGTGCCAGCAGCTTAAGCCGGGGGACTGAAGCTTTCTTT. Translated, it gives CASSLSRGTEAFF.

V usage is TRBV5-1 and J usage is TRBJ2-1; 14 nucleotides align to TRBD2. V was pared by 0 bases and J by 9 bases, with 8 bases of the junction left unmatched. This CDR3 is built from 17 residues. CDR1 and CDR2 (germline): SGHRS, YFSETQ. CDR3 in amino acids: CASSLAKTSGGAGEQFF. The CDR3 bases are TGCGCCAGCAGCTTGGCCAAGACTAGCGGGGGGGCAGGTGAGCAGTTCTTC.

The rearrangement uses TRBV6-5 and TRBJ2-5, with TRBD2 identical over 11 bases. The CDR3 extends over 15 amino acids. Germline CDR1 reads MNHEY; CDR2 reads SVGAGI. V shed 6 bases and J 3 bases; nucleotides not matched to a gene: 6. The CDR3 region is CASSDPGLAEETQYF. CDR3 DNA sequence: TGTGCCAGCAGCGATCCGGGACTAGCGGAAGAGACCCAGTACTTC.

This CDR3 is CASSLSRTGELFF. The DNA of the CDR3 is TGTGCCAGCAGCTTATCCCGCACCGGGGAGCTGTTTTTT. V is TRBV7-2 and J is TRBJ2-2, with no clear D. Deletions cut 2 bases from V and 4 bases from J, with 5 bases between. CDR1 is SGHTA and CDR2 is FQGNSA in the germline V gene. CDR3 size: 13 residues.

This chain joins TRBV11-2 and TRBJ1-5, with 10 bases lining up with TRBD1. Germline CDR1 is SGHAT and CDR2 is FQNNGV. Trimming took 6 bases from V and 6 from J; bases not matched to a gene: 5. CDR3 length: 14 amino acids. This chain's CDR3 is CASSRTGGGQPQHF. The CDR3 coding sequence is TGTGCCAGCAGTAGGACAGGGGGAGGTCAGCCCCAGCATTTT.

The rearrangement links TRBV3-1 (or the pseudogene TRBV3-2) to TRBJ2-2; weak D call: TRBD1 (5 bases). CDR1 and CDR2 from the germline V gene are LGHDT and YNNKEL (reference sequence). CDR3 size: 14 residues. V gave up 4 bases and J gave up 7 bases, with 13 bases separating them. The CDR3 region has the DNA TGTGCCAGCAGCCCCCGGGCCCAGGGCGGGGAGCTGTTTTTT. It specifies CASSPRAQGGELFF.

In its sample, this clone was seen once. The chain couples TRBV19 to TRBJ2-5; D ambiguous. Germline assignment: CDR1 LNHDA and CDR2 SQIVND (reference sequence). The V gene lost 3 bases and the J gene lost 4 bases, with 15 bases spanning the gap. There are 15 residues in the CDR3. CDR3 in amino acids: CASSISRIGRETQYF. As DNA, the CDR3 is TGTGCCAGTAGTATTAGCAGAATAGGCCGAGAGACCCAGTACTTC.

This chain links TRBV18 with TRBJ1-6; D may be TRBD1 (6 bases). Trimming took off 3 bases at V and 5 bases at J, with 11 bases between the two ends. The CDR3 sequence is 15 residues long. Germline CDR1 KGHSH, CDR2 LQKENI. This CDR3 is CASSPGQRNNSPLHF. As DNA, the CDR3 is TGTGCCAGCTCACCCGGACAGAGGAATAATTCACCCCTCCACTTT.

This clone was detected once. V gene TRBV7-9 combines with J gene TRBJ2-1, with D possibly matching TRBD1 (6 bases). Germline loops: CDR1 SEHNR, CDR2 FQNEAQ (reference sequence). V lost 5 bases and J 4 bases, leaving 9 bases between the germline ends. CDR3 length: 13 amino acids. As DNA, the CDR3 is TGTGCCAGCAGCCATAGGGGGTACAATGAGCAGTTCTTC. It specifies CASSHRGYNEQFF.

DNA of the CDR3: TGCGCCAGCAGCCAATCGACTAGCGGTATCTACGAGCAGTACTTC. Its translation: CASSQSTSGIYEQYF. The chain links TRBV4-1 to TRBJ2-7; 9 bases align to TRBD2. The J segment lost 3 bases and the V segment lost 2 bases, leaving 5 bases of the junction unmatched. Germline CDR1 reads MGHRA; CDR2 reads YSYEKL. The CDR3 has 15 residues.

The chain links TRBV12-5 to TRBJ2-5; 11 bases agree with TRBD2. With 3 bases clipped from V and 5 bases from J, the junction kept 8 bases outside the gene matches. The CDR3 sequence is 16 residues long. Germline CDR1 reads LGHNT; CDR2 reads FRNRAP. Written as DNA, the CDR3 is TGTGCTAGTGGTTTTTATAGCGGGGGGGTTGGGGAGACCCAGTACTTC. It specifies CASGFYSGGVGETQYF. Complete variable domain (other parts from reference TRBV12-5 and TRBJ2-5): DARVTQTPRHKVTEMGQEVTMRCQPILGHNTVFWYRQTMMQGLELLAYFRNRAPLDDSGMPKDRFSAEMPDATLATLKIQPSEPRDSAVYFCASGFYSGGVGETQYFGPGTRLLVL.

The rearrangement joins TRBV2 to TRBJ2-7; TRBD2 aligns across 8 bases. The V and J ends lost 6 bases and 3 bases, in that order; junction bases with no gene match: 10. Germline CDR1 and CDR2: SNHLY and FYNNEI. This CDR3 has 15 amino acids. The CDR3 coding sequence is TGTGCCAGCAGCGCGCCGGGGGGGGTTGGCTACGAGCAGTACTTC. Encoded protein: CASSAPGGVGYEQYF.

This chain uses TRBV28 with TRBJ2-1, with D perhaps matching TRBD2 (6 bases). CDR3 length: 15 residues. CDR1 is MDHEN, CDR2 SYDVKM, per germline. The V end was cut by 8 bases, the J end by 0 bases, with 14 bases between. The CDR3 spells CASSSGGSSYNEQFF. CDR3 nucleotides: TGTGCCAGCTCAAGTGGAGGGAGCTCCTACAATGAGCAGTTCTTC.

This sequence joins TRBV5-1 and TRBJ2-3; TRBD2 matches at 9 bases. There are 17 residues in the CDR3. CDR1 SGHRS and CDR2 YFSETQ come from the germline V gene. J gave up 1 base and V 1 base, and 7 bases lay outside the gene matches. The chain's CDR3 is CASSLSLAGGGTDTQYF. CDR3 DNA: TGCGCCAGCAGCTTGTCCCTGGCGGGGGGGGGCACAGATACGCAGTATTTT.

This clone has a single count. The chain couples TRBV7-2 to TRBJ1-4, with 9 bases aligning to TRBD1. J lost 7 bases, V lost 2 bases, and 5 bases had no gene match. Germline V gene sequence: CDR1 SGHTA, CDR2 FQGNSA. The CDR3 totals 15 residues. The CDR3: CASSLPGQGFEKLFF. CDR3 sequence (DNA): TGTGCCAGCAGCTTACCGGGACAGGGCTTTGAAAAACTGTTTTTT.

CDR3 protein: CASSQDRVGETQYF. CDR3 coding DNA: TGTGCCAGCAGCCAAGACAGGGTCGGAGAGACCCAGTACTTC. This chain links TRBV2 with TRBJ2-5; 7 bases line up with TRBD1. The CDR3 is 14 amino acids. Trimming cost V 6 bases and J 4 bases; bases outside gene matches: 8. Germline V CDR1 and CDR2: SNHLY, FYNNEI.